The 20 T cell receptor beta chains given below trace back to one sample, sequenced in a study of CD8+CD57+ T cells in acquired aplastic anemia. Genomic DNA was employed as the template in profiling TCR beta VDJ and CDR3. Using its own MiXCR run on the reads, TCRdb lists one record per CDR3 protein. The sample holds hundreds of thousands of distinct CDR3 sequences; just under 70% are singletons and the top ten take approximately 3.9%. Material for sequencing was sorted CD4+, CD8+, or CD8+CD57+ T cells (not recorded which) from PBMCs. These receptors were taken from a human donor in good health, serving as a control.

This rearrangement joins TRBV7-2 to TRBJ1-6; 7 bases match TRBD1. V was pared by 3 bases and J by 4 bases, with 0 bases of the junction left unmatched. Germline CDR1 reads SGHTA; CDR2 reads FQGNSA. CDR3 length: 14 residues. The CDR3 loop is CASSLTGYNSPLHF. The CDR3 nucleotides are TGTGCCAGCAGCTTGACAGGGTATAATTCACCCCTCCACTTT.

In its sample, this clonotype was seen many times. The V call is TRBV7-3, the J call TRBJ2-3, with D unclear. The CDR3 has 14 residues. The V gene's germline CDR1 is SGHTA and CDR2 FQGTGA. Between the trimmed V and J ends, which lost 5 bases and 2 bases, there was a span of 11 bases. DNA for the CDR3: TGTGCCAGCAGCCCGGATTCAACCACAGATACGCAGTATTTT. Its protein is CASSPDSTTDTQYF.

The chain has TRBV12-3 or TRBV12-4 and TRBJ1-2, with 9 bases matching TRBD1. The CDR3 has 14 amino acids. V lost 8 bases and J lost 3; bases outside the gene matches: 7. Here the CDR3 DNA reads TGTGCCAGCCCCTTGGGACAGGGCCACTATGGCTACACCTTC. Encoded protein: CASPLGQGHYGYTF.

This clonotype was seen at least ten times. V and J are TRBV6-5 and TRBJ1-3, with D hard to call. The CDR3 covers 15 residues. The germline gives CDR1 MNHEY, CDR2 SVGAGI. V shed 9 bases and J shed 0 bases, with 15 bases lying between them. CDR3 sequence: CASLSGRSSGNTIYF. CDR3 sequence (DNA): TGTGCCAGTCTTTCTGGCCGGAGCTCTGGAAACACCATATATTTT.

This clonotype was counted a few times. Sequence at one end of the junction differs from germline and may be a read error. The rearrangement uses TRBV7-6 and TRBJ1-1, with D possibly TRBD1 on 5 matching bases. The length of the CDR3 is 14 residues. CDR1 and CDR2 from the germline V gene are SGHVS and FNYEAQ. The CDR3: CASSLGTTGTGAFF. CDR3 bases: TGTGCCAGCAGCTTAGGGACAACGGGGACTGGAGCTTTCTTT.

As for this clonotype: An end of the junction differs from the germline gene, which may be a read error. The chain recombines TRBV25-1 with TRBJ2-3, with a weak D call TRBD2 (5 bases). Germline CDR1 MGHDK, CDR2 SYGVNS. CDR3 length: 13 residues. The CDR3 loop is CASSDPRRNTHNF. The CDR3, as DNA: TGTGCCAGCAGTGACCCCAGGAGGAATACGCACAATTTC.

A few counts support this clonotype. The chain joins TRBV10-1 to TRBJ2-7; 11 nucleotides line up with TRBD2. Germline assignment: CDR1 WNHNN and CDR2 SYGVQD (reference sequence). V dropped 6 bases and J dropped 2; count of bases not matched to a gene: 3. The CDR3 has 14 residues. Here the CDR3 DNA reads TGCGCCAGCAGCCGACTAGCGGGACCCTACGAGCAGTACTTC. Its protein product is CASSRLAGPYEQYF.

The table lists this clonotype with a count of one. A read error may account for a junction end that differs from germline. The chain links TRBV7-2 to TRBJ1-2, with D tentatively TRBD1 (6 bases). The germline CDR1 and CDR2 sequences are SGHTA and FQGNSA. The CDR3 runs to 14 residues. The CDR3 DNA is TGTGCCAGCAGCTTAGGGCCAACAGGGACGAGGGGCAACTTC. Translating gives CASSLGPTGTRGNF.

Concerning this clonotype itself: A much larger clone sits a single nucleotide away, making a read error possible. The chain recombines TRBV20-1 with TRBJ1-2; 10 bases align to TRBD1. CDR3 length equals 13 residues. Per germline, CDR1 DFQATT and CDR2 SNEGSKA (reference sequence). The CDR3 sequence is CGARQGANYGYTF. The CDR3 coding sequence is TGCGGTGCAAGACAGGGGGCAAACTATGGCTACACCTTC.

The chain has TRBV14 and TRBJ2-1; 11 bases match TRBD2. The CDR3 contains 17 residues. Germline V gene lookup returns CDR1 SGHDN and CDR2 FVKESK. V lost 0 bases and J lost 8; bases outside the gene matches: 9. CDR3 region: CASSQDSASGGYDEQFF. CDR3 sequence (DNA): TGTGCCAGCAGCCAAGATTCGGCTAGCGGGGGGTACGATGAGCAGTTCTTC.

V and J are TRBV7-2 and TRBJ1-1; maybe TRBD1 (5 bases). V was trimmed by 10 bases and J by 14 bases, leaving 29 bases between them. Germline V gives CDR1 SGHTA, CDR2 FQGNSA. The CDR3 is 14 amino acids. The CDR3 DNA follows: TGTGCCAACGGCTGGGGCAAAACGCACAGTACTGCGTTCTTT. As protein: CANGWGKTHSTAFF.

This chain joins TRBV7-2 and TRBJ1-1; D possibly corresponds to TRBD1 (5 bases). Trimming pared 2 bases from V and 13 bases from J, leaving 23 bases between. Germline values: CDR1 SGHTA, CDR2 FQGNSA. The CDR3 is 15 residues long. The CDR3 sequence: CASSLSLGGGETDFF. The CDR3 DNA sequence: TGTGCCAGCAGCTTAAGTCTGGGCGGGGGGGAGACAGATTTCTTT.

The chain links TRBV10-3 to TRBJ2-5, with D possibly TRBD2 on 5 matching bases. The CDR3 spans 14 residues. Deletions cut 4 bases from V and 7 bases from J, with 16 bases between. Germline lookup yields CDR1 ENHRY and CDR2 SYGVKD. The CDR3 protein is CAISGNMDSGTQYF. CDR3 bases: TGTGCCATCAGTGGGAATATGGACTCCGGGACCCAGTACTTC.

The chain has TRBV19 and TRBJ2-2; D possibly corresponds to TRBD1 (6 bases). The CDR3 contains 15 residues. V was clipped by 5 bases and J by 4 bases, with 14 bases between them. Germline V CDR1 and CDR2: LNHDA, SQIVND (reference sequence). In DNA, the CDR3 is TGTGCCAGTAGTCCCCACAGGGTACGCACCGGGGAGCTGTTTTTT. Its protein product is CASSPHRVRTGELFF.

This sequence joins TRBV7-2 and TRBJ2-5; 7 bases fit TRBD2. With 2 bases clipped from V and 8 bases from J, the junction kept 17 bases outside the gene matches. In germline, CDR1 is SGHTA, CDR2 FQGNSA. The CDR3 length is 17 residues. DNA of the CDR3: TGTGCCAGCAGCTTATCCCGTTCCCGGGGGGAGCAGTACACCCAGTACTTC. As protein: CASSLSRSRGEQYTQYF. Based on the CDR3 plus reference TRBV7-2 and TRBJ2-5, the full variable domain is GAGVSQSPSNKVTEKGKDVELRCDPISGHTALYWYRQSLGQGLEFLIYFQGNSAPDKSGLPSDRFSAERTGGSVSTLTIQRTQQEDSAVYLCASSLSRSRGEQYTQYFGPGTRLLVL.

The chain uses TRBV12-5 and TRBJ1-1; D gene uncertain. The CDR3 is 13 amino acids. Germline values: CDR1 LGHNT, CDR2 FRNRAP. Trimming left V 7 bases short and J 8 bases short, with 17 bases between. Here the CDR3 DNA reads TGTGCTAGTGCCCTAAAAGGAATCGGGGAAGCTTTCTTT. Translating it yields CASALKGIGEAFF.

The V call is TRBV20-1, the J call TRBJ2-5; the match to TRBD2 covers 10 bases. Germline assignment: CDR1 DFQATT and CDR2 SNEGSKA (reference sequence). This CDR3 spans 14 amino acids. V gave up 5 bases and J gave up 0 bases; unmatched junction bases: 3. The CDR3 nucleotides are TGCAGTGCTCGAAGCGGGGGGGACCAAGAGACCCAGTACTTC. It encodes CSARSGGDQETQYF.

This chain links TRBV29-1 with TRBJ1-4; no clear D. Trimming took off 4 bases at V and 8 bases at J, with 5 bases between the two ends. The length of the CDR3 is 10 residues. Germline lookup yields CDR1 SQVTM and CDR2 ANQGSEA. CDR3 coding DNA: TGCAGCGTTGCACAAGAAAAACTGTTTTTT. This codes for CSVAQEKLFF.

This clonotype was seen just once. Because the CDR3 is missing its conserved closing phenylalanine or tryptophan, this is likely a read error. Because the CDR3's place on the DNA is in doubt, the DNA is left out and the CDR3 is given as listed by TCRdb. The chain carries TRBV7-2 and TRBJ2-7; the table's D gene call, TRBD1, was not cross checked with the DNA. CDR1 SGHTA and CDR2 FQGNSA come from the germline V gene. The CDR3 adds up to 15 amino acids, both ends counted. The CDR3 sequence is CASSSVPDRKTQKYL.

With respect to this clonotype: One end of the junction does not line up with germline, which may come from a read error. V usage is TRBV10-3 and J usage is TRBJ2-7; the D gene is possibly TRBD2 (6 bases). The CDR3 length is 14 residues. Germline V gene lookup returns CDR1 ENHRY and CDR2 SYGVKD. The CDR3 is CASSYYPGAYEQYF. The DNA of the CDR3 is TGTGCCAGCAGTTACTATCCGGGAGCCTACGAGCAGTACTTC.